The rows below give T cell receptor beta chains drawn from one sample of a study of lymphopenia after photon versus proton radiotherapy. The protocol was immunoSEQ multiplex PCR, while the TCRdb copy is restricted to in-frame clones and leaves out a portion. This table holds 150,000 to 200,000 clones, around nine tenths found once. The sample in question was peripheral blood, obtained from a patient treated with photon-based radiotherapy. The origin of the receptors is a man in his fifties or sixties with gastric cancer. The CDR3 runs from the conserved cysteine through the conserved F or W. D genes are given only for firm matches. Only some rows state a clone size, as once, few, many or a class for expanded clones.

CDR3 protein: CASSLLWTGSNQPQHF
CDR3 DNA: TGTGCCAGCAGTCTTCTTTGGACAGGGTCCAATCAGCCCCAGCATTTT
J gene: TRBJ1-5
D gene: TRBD1
clone size: -
V gene: TRBV28

CDR3 protein: CSATGAYEQYF
CDR3 DNA: TGCAGTGCTACAGGGGCCTACGAGCAGTACTTC
J gene: TRBJ2-7
D gene: -
clone size: -
V gene: TRBV20-1

CDR3 protein: CASSQVWTGNYGYTF
CDR3 DNA: TGCGCCAGCAGCCAAGTTTGGACCGGGAACTATGGCTACACCTTC
J gene: TRBJ1-2
D gene: -
clone size: -
V gene: TRBV4-1

CDR3 protein: CASSLVRRGPGDTQYF
CDR3 DNA: TGCGCCAGCAGCTTGGTACGCAGGGGGCCGGGGGATACGCAGTATTTT
J gene: TRBJ2-3
D gene: TRBD1
clone size: -
V gene: TRBV5-1

CDR3 protein: CASSSGRTSDRTDTQYF
CDR3 DNA: TGTGCCAGCAGCTCCGGAAGGACTAGCGACCGCACAGATACGCAGTATTTT
J gene: TRBJ2-3
D gene: TRBD2
clone size: -
V gene: TRBV7-6

CDR3 protein: CASGSRTTISGNTIYF
CDR3 DNA: TGTGCTAGTGGTTCCCGGACGACTATCTCTGGAAACACCATATATTTT
J gene: TRBJ1-3
D gene: -
clone size: -
V gene: TRBV12-5

CDR3 protein: CASSISFSVISTDTQYF
CDR3 DNA: TGTGCCAGTAGTATCAGTTTTTCGGTAATTAGCACAGATACGCAGTATTTT
J gene: TRBJ2-3
D gene: -
clone size: -
V gene: TRBV19

CDR3 protein: CASSSDRGRGETQYF
CDR3 DNA: TGCGCCAGCAGCTCGGACAGGGGGCGCGGGGAGACCCAGTACTTC
J gene: TRBJ2-5
D gene: TRBD1
clone size: once
V gene: TRBV5-1

CDR3 protein: CASSELGNVGGYTF
CDR3 DNA: TGTGCCAGCAGTGAATTGGGGAATGTCGGTGGCTACACCTTC
J gene: TRBJ1-2
D gene: -
clone size: -
V gene: TRBV25-1

CDR3 protein: CAIKPPGPFLKPQHF
CDR3 DNA: TGTGCCATCAAACCCCCGGGACCCTTTTTGAAGCCCCAGCATTTT
J gene: TRBJ1-5
D gene: -
clone size: -
V gene: TRBV28

CDR3 protein: CASSDSRTSGYTDTQYF
CDR3 DNA: TGTGCCAGCAGTGACTCGAGGACTAGCGGCTACACAGATACGCAGTATTTT
J gene: TRBJ2-3
D gene: TRBD2
clone size: few
V gene: TRBV6-4

CDR3 protein: CASSTRFDRGEYEKLFF
CDR3 DNA: TGTGCCAGCAGCACACGATTTGACAGGGGGGAATATGAAAAACTGTTTTTT
J gene: TRBJ1-4
D gene: TRBD1
clone size: once
V gene: TRBV7-8

CDR3 protein: CSARPRDEQFF
CDR3 DNA: TGCAGTGCTAGACCGAGGGATGAGCAGTTCTTC
J gene: TRBJ2-1
D gene: -
clone size: -
V gene: TRBV20-1

CDR3 protein: CASSYRGQNTGELFF
CDR3 DNA: TGTGCCAGCAGCTACAGGGGACAGAACACCGGGGAGCTGTTTTTT
J gene: TRBJ2-2
D gene: TRBD1
clone size: -
V gene: TRBV5-4

CDR3 protein: CASSGAFLYNEQFF
CDR3 DNA: TGTGCCAGCAGCGGAGCATTCCTCTACAATGAGCAGTTCTTC
J gene: TRBJ2-1
D gene: -
clone size: -
V gene: TRBV9

CDR3 protein: CSVVGDGMNGYTF
CDR3 DNA: TGCAGCGTTGTTGGGGACGGAATGAATGGCTACACCTTC
J gene: TRBJ1-2
D gene: -
clone size: -
V gene: TRBV29-1

CDR3 protein: CASWAGENEQFF
CDR3 DNA: TGTGCCAGCTGGGCAGGGGAAAATGAGCAGTTCTTC
J gene: TRBJ2-1
D gene: -
clone size: -
V gene: TRBV6-1

CDR3 protein: CASSQESGAEKEQFF
CDR3 DNA: TGTGCCAGCAGCCAAGAGTCGGGGGCCGAAAAGGAGCAGTTCTTC
J gene: TRBJ2-1
D gene: -
clone size: -
V gene: TRBV4-2

CDR3 protein: CASSQTATNEKLFF
CDR3 DNA: TGTGCCAGCAGTCAGACAGCTACTAATGAAAAACTGTTTTTT
J gene: TRBJ1-4
D gene: -
clone size: -
V gene: TRBV6-4

CDR3 protein: CASSLGDRAGEQYF
CDR3 DNA: TGTGCCAGCAGCTTGGGGGACAGGGCTGGGGAGCAGTACTTC
J gene: TRBJ2-7
D gene: TRBD1
clone size: once
V gene: TRBV5-6

CDR3 protein: CSVVQRLASSEQYF
CDR3 DNA: TGCAGCGTGGTGCAGAGACTAGCGTCTTCAGAGCAGTACTTC
J gene: TRBJ2-7
D gene: TRBD2
clone size: -
V gene: TRBV29-1

CDR3 protein: CASSFGTSERLFF
CDR3 DNA: TGCGCCAGCAGCTTCGGGACTAGCGAGAGGCTGTTTTTT
J gene: TRBJ2-2
D gene: TRBD2
clone size: -
V gene: TRBV5-1

CDR3 protein: CASSLVGTSTEQYF
CDR3 DNA: TGTGCCAGCAGCTTAGTAGGGACTAGCACCGAGCAGTACTTC
J gene: TRBJ2-7
D gene: TRBD2
clone size: -
V gene: TRBV11-3